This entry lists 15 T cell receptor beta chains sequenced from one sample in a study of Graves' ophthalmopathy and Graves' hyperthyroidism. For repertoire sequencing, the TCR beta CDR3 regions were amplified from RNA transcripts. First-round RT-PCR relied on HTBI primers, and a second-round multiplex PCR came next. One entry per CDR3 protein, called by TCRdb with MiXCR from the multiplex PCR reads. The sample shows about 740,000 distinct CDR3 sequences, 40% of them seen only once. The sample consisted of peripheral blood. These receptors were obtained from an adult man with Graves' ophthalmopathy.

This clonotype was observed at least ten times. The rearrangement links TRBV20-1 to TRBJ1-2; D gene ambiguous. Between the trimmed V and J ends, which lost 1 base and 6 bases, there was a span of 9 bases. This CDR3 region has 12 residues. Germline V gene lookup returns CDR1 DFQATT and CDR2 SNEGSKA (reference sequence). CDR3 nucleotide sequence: TGCAGTGCTAGAGTGGGGTACGATGGCTACACCTTC. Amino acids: CSARVGYDGYTF.

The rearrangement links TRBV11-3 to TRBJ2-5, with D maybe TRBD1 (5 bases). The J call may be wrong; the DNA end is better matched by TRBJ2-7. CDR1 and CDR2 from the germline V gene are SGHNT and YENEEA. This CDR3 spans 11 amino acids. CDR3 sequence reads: CASTQGYEQYF. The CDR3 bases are TGTGCCAGCACCCAGGGTTACGAGCAGTACTTC.

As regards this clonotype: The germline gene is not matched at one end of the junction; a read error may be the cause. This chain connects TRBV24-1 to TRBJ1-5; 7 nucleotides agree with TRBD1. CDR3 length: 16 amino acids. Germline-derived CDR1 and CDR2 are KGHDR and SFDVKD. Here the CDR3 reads CAASDPGTARNQPQHF. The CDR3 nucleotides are TGTGCCGCCAGTGACCCAGGGACAGCGAGAAATCAGCCCCAGCATTTT.

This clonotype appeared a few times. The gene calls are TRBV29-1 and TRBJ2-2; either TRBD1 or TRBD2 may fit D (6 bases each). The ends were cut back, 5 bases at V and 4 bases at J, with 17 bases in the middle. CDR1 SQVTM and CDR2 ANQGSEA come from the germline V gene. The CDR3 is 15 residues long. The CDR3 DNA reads TGCAGCGTTCTTCTGGGGGGCCGGGGCACCGGGGAGCTGTTTTTT. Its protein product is CSVLLGGRGTGELFF.

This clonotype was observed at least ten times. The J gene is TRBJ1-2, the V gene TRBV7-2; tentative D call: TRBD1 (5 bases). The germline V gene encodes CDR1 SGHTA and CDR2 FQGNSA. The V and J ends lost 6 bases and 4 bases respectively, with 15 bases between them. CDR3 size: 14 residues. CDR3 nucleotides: TGTGCCAGCAGTTTGGCAGGGCCTTCCTATGGCTACACCTTC. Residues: CASSLAGPSYGYTF.

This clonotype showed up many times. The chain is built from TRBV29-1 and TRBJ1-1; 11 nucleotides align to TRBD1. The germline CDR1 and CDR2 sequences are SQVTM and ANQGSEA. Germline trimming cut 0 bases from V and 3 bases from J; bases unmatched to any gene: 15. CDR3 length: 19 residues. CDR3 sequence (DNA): TGCAGCGTTGAAGATCCAGGACAGGGGGCGATTAAACGGGACACTGAAGCTTTCTTT. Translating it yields CSVEDPGQGAIKRDTEAFF. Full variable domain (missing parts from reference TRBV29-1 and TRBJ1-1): SAVISQKPSRDICQRGTSLTIQCQVDSQVTMMFWYRQQPGQSLTLIATANQGSEATYESGFVIDKFPISRPNLTFSTLTVSNMSPEDSSIYLCSVEDPGQGAIKRDTEAFFGQGTRLTVV.

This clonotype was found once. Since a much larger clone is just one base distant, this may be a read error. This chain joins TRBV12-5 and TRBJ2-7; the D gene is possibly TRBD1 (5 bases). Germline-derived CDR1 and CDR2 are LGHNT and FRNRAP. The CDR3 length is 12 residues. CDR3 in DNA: TGTGCCAGCAGCCAGCAGGGTTTGGAGCAGTACTTC. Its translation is CASSQQGLEQYF.

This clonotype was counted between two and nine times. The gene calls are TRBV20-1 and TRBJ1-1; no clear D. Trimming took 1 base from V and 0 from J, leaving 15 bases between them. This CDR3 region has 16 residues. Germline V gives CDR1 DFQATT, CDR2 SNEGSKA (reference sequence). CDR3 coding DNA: TGCAGTGCTAGAGTGTACGGGCCGGGCTTGAACACTGAAGCTTTCTTT. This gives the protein CSARVYGPGLNTEAFF.

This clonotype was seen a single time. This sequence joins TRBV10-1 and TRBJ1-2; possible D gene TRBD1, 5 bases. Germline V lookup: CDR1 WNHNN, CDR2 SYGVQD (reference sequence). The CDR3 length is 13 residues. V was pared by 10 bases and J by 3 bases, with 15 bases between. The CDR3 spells CATLPGVDYGYTF. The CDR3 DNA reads TGCGCCACCCTCCCGGGGGTTGACTATGGCTACACCTTC.

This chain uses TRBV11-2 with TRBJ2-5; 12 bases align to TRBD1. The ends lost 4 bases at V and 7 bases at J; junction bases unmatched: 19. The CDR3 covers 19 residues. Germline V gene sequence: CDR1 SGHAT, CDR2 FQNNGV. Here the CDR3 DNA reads TGTGCCAGCAGCTCTCCTCTTGGGACAGGGGGCGCGAATTTGGGGACCCAGTACTTC. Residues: CASSSPLGTGGANLGTQYF.

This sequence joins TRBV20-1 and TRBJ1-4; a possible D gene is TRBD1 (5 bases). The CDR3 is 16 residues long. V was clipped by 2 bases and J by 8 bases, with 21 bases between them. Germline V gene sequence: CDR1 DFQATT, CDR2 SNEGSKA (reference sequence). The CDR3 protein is CSARRPDIPEGEKLFF. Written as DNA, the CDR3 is TGCAGTGCTAGAAGACCGGACATCCCCGAGGGGGAAAAACTGTTTTTT.

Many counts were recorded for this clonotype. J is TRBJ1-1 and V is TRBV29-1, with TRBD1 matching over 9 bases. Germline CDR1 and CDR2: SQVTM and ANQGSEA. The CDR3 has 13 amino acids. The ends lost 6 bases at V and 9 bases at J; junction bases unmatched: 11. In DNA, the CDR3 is TGCAGCGTCATACAAGACACAGGGGGCCAAGCTTTCTTT. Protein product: CSVIQDTGGQAFF.

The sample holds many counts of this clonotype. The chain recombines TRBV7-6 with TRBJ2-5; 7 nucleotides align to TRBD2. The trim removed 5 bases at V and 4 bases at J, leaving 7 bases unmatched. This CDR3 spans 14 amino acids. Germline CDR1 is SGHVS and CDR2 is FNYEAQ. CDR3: CASSQSGEGETQYF. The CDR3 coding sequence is TGTGCCAGCAGCCAGAGCGGGGAGGGAGAGACCCAGTACTTC.

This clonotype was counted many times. CDR3 sequence: CSAERGAGDQPQHF. As DNA, the CDR3 is TGCAGTGCCGAGCGGGGGGCTGGAGATCAGCCCCAGCATTTT. The chain combines TRBV20-1 with TRBJ1-5; D may be TRBD1 (6 bases). Trimming took 6 bases from V and 5 from J, leaving 17 bases between them. The germline V gene has CDR1 DFQATT and CDR2 SNEGSKA (reference sequence). The CDR3 runs 14 residues.

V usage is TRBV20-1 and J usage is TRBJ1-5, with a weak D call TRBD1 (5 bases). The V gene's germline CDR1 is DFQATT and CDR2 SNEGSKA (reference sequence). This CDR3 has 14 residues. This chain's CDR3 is CSAVGVNGNQPQHF. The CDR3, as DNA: TGCAGCGCAGTAGGGGTAAACGGCAATCAGCCCCAGCATTTT.